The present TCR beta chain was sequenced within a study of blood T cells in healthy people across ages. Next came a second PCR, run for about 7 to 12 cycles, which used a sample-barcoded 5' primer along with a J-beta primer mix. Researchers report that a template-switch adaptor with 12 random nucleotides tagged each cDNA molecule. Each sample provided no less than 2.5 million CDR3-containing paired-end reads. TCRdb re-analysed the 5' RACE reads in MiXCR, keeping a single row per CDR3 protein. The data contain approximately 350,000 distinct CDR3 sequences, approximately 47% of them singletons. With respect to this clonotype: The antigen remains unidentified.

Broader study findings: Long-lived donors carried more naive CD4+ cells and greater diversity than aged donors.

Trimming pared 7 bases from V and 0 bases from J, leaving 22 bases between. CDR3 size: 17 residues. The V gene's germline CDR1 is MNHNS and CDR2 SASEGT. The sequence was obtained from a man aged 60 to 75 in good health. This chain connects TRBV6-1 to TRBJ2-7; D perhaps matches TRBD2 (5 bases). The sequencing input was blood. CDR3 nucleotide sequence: TGTGCCAGCACTCCTGGGTGGACGGACTCCAGCTCCTACGAGCAGTACTTC. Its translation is CASTPGWTDSSSYEQYF.